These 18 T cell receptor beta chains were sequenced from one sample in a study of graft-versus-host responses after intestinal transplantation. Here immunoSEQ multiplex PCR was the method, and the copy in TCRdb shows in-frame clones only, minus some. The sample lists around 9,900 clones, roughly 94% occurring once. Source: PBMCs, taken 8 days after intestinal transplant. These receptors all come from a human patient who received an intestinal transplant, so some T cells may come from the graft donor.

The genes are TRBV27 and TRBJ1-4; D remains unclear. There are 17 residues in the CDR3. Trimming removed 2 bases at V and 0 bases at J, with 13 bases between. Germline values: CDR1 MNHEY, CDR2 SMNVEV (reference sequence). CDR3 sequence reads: CASSLPRPIATNEKLFF. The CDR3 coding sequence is TGTGCCAGCAGTTTACCCCGGCCCATAGCAACTAATGAAAAACTGTTTTTT.

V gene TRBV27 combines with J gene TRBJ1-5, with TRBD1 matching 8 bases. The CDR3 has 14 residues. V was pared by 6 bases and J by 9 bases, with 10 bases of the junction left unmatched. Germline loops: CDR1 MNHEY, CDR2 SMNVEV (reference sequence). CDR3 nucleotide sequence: TGTGCCAGCAGGCCCGGGACAGGTGCATGGCCCCAGCATTTT. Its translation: CASRPGTGAWPQHF.

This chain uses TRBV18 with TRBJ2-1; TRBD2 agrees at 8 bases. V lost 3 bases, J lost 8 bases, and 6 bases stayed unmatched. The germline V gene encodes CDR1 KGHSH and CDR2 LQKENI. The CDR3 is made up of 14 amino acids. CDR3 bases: TGTGCCAGCTCACCTAGACTAGCGAGGGATGAGCAGTTCTTC. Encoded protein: CASSPRLARDEQFF.

The CDR3 sequence: CASSELRLAGGQETQYF. The CDR3 nucleotides are TGTGCCAGCAGCGAGCTTCGACTAGCGGGGGGCCAAGAGACCCAGTACTTC. The rearrangement joins TRBV5-7 to TRBJ2-5; 13 nucleotides match TRBD2. TRBV5-7 is marked as an open reading frame, function uncertain. Trimming at V came to 4 bases and at J to 1 base, leaving 7 bases not matched to a gene. The CDR3 runs 17 residues.

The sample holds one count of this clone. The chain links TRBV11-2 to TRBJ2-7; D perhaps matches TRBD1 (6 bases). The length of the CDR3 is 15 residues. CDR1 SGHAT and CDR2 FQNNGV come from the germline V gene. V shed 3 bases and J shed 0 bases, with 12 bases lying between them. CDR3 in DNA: TGTGCCAGCAGCTTCAGGGACACAGCCTCCTACGAGCAGTACTTC. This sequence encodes CASSFRDTASYEQYF.

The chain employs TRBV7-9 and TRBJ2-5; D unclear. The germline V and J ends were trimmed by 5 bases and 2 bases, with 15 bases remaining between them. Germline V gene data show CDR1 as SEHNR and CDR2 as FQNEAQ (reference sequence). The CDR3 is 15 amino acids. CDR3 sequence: CASSPGGRDQETQYF. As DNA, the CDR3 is TGTGCCAGCAGCCCCGGCGGCAGAGATCAAGAGACCCAGTACTTC.

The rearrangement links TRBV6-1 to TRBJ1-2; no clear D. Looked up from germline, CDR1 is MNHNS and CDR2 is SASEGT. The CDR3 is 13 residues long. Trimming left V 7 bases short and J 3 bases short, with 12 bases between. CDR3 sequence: CASISGPDYGYTF. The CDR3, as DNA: TGTGCCAGCATAAGTGGACCGGACTATGGCTACACCTTC.

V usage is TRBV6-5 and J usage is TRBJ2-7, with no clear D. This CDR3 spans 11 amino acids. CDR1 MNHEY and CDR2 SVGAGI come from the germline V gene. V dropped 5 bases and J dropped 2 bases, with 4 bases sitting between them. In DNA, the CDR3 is TGTGCCAGCAGTGGACCCTACGAGCAGTACTTC. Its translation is CASSGPYEQYF.

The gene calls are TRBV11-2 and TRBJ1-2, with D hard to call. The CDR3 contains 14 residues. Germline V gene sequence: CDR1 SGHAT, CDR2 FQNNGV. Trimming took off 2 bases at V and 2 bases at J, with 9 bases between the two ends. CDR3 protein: CASSLWTGNYGYTF. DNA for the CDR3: TGTGCCAGCAGCTTATGGACGGGAAACTATGGCTACACCTTC. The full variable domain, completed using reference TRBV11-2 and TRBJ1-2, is EAGVAQSPRYKIIEKRQSVAFWCNPISGHATLYWYQQILGQGPKLLIQFQNNGVVDDSQLPKDRFSAERLKGVDSTLKIQPAKLEDSAVYLCASSLWTGNYGYTFGSGTRLTVV.

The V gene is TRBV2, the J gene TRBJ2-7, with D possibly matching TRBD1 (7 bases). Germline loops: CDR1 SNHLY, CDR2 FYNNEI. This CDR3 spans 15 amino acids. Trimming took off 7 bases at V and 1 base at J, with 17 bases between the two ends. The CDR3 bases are TGTGCCAGCAACCCGGGGGACAGAAATTCCTACGAGCAGTACTTC. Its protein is CASNPGDRNSYEQYF.

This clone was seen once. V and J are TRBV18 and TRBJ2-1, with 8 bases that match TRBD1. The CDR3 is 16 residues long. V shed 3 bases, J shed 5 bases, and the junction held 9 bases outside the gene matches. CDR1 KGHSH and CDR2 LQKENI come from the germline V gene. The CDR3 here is CASSPFSGTGDNEQFF. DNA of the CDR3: TGTGCCAGCTCACCCTTCTCCGGGACAGGAGACAATGAGCAGTTCTTC. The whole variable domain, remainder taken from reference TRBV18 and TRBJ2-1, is NAGVMQNPRHLVRRRGQEARLRCSPMKGHSHVYWYRQLPEEGLKFMVYLQKENIIDESGMPKERFSAEFPKEGPSILRIQQVVRGDSAAYFCASSPFSGTGDNEQFFGPGTRLTVL.

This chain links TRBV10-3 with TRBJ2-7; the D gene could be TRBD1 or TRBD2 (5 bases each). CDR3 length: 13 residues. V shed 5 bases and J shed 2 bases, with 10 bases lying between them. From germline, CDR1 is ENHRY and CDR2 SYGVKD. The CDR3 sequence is CAISRDAAYEQYF. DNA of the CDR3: TGTGCCATCAGTCGGGACGCTGCCTACGAGCAGTACTTC.

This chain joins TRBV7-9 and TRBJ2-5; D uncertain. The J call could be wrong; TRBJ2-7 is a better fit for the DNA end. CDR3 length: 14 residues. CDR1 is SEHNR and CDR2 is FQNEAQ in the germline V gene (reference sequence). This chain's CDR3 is CASSLRGGAYEQYF. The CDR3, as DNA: TGTGCCAGCAGCTTACGCGGCGGTGCCTACGAGCAGTACTTC.

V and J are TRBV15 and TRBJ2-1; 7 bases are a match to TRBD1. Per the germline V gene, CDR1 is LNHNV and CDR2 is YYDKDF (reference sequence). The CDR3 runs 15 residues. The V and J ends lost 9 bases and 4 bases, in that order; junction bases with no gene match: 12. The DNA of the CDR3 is TGTGCCACGGCGCCAAGGACAGGCCCTTACAATGAGCAGTTCTTC. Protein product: CATAPRTGPYNEQFF.

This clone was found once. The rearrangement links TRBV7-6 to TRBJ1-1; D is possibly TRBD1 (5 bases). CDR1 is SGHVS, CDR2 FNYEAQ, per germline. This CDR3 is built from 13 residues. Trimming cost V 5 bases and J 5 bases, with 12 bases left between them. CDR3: CASSPSGPTEAFF. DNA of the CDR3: TGTGCCAGCAGCCCCTCAGGGCCAACTGAAGCTTTCTTT.

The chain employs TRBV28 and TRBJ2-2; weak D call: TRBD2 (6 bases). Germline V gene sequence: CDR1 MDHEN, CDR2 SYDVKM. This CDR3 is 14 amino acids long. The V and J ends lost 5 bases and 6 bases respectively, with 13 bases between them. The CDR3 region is CASSPAGGSGELFF. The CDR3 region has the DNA TGTGCCAGCAGTCCCGCCGGGGGTTCCGGGGAGCTGTTTTTT. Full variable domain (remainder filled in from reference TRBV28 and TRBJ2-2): DVKVTQSSRYLVKRTGEKVFLECVQDMDHENMFWYRQDPGLGLRLIYFSYDVKMKEKGDIPEGYSVSREKKERFSLILESASTNQTSMYLCASSPAGGSGELFFGEGSRLTVL.

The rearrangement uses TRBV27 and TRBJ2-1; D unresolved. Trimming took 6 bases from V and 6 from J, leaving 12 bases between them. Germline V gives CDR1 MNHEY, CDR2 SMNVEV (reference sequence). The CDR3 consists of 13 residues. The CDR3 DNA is TGTGCCAGCAGCGGTTCCCACCGCAATGAGCAGTTCTTC. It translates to CASSGSHRNEQFF.

The DNA for the CDR3 is TGTGCTAGTGGTTTAGCTGGGACAGGGGAAAGCTATGGCTACACCTTC. This translates into CASGLAGTGESYGYTF. V and J are TRBV12-5 and TRBJ1-2, with 10 bases matching TRBD1. Germline V gene sequence: CDR1 LGHNT, CDR2 FRNRAP. CDR3 length: 16 residues. V was pared by 3 bases and J by 4 bases, with 8 bases of the junction left unmatched. Variable domain in full (rest from reference TRBV12-5 and TRBJ1-2): DARVTQTPRHKVTEMGQEVTMRCQPILGHNTVFWYRQTMMQGLELLAYFRNRAPLDDSGMPKDRFSAEMPDATLATLKIQPSEPRDSAVYFCASGLAGTGESYGYTFGSGTRLTVV.